This is a list of T cell receptor beta chains from one sample in a study of control samples from healthy donors and cancer patients. Using immunoSEQ multiplex PCR, the repertoire was profiled, and TCRdb retains in-frame clones only, with some absent. Among 100,000 to 150,000 clones listed, 85% to 95% were seen once. Sequencing input: PBMCs. These TCRs come from an elderly man with head and neck cancer. CDR3s leave out the opening cysteine and the closing phenylalanine or tryptophan.

CDR3 length	J gene	V gene	CDR3 protein
14	TRBJ1-6	TRBV30	AWSVLVDRGSSPLH
14	TRBJ2-7	TRBV10-3	AISPFRTVGVYEQY
13	TRBJ1-1	TRBV6-2/TRBV6-3	ASSYSVYVSTEAF
13	TRBJ1-1	TRBV5-6	ASSRGQGSYTEAF
12	TRBJ2-5	TRBV7-2	ASSLESSGETQY
15	TRBJ1-5	TRBV6-2/TRBV6-3	ASSSWTARRRNQPQH
12	TRBJ1-5	TRBV6-2/TRBV6-3	ASSSQGEGQPQH
12	TRBJ2-2	TRBV6-5	ASSDSQGAGELF
15	TRBJ2-7	TRBV30	AWSPPPRLAATYEQY
12	TRBJ1-6	TRBV6-1	ASSDRTGDSPLH
15	TRBJ1-6	TRBV7-2	ASSLQDRDPYNSPLH
14	TRBJ2-3	TRBV7-6	ASSLGTPVSTDTQY
11	TRBJ1-1	TRBV6-5	ASRDSLNTEAF